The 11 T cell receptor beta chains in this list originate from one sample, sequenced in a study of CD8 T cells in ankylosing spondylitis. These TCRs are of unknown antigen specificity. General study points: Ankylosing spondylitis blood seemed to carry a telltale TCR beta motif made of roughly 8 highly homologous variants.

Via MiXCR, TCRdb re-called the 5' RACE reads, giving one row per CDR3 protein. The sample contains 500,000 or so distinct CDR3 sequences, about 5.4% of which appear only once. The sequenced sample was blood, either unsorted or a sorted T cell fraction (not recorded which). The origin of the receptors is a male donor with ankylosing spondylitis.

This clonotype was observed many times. This CDR3 reads CASSSTPVPDTEAFF. The CDR3 region has the DNA TGTGCCAGCAGTTCTACCCCTGTCCCGGACACTGAAGCTTTCTTT. The chain recombines TRBV6-5 with TRBJ1-1; D is unclear. The CDR3 is 15 residues long. V lost 4 bases, J lost 3 bases, and 15 bases lay in between. CDR1 and CDR2 from the germline V gene are MNHEY and SVGAGI.

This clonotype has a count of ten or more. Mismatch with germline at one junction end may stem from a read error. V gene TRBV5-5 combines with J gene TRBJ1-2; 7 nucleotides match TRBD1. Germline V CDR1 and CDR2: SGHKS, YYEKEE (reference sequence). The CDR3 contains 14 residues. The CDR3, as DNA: TGTGCCAGCAGCCTAGGGACAGAAACTTATGGTTACACCTTC. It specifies CASSLGTETYGYTF.

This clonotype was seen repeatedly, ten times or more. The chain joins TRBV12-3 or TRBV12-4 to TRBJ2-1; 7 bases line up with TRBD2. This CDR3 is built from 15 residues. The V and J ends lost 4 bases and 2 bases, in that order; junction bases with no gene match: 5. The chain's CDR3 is CASSSAGETYNEQFF. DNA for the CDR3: TGTGCCAGCAGTTCGGCGGGGGAGACCTACAATGAGCAGTTCTTC.

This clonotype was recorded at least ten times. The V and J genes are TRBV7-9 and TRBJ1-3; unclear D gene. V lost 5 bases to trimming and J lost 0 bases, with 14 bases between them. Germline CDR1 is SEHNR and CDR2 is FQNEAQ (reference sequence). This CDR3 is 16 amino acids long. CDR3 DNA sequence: TGTGCCAGCAGCCCCGTGGCAGAGAGCTCTGGAAACACCATATATTTT. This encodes CASSPVAESSGNTIYF.

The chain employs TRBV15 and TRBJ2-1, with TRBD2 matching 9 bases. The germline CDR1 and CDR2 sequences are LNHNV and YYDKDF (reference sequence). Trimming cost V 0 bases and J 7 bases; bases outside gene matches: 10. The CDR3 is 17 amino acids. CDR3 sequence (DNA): TGTGCCACCAGCAGAGATGGAGGGACTAGCTCATGGAATGAGCAGTTCTTC. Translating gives CATSRDGGTSSWNEQFF.

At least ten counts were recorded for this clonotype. CDR3 sequence: CASSLTPGQGPNSPLHF. In DNA, the CDR3 is TGTGCCAGCAGCCTTACACCAGGACAGGGACCTAATTCACCCCTCCACTTT. The J gene is TRBJ1-6, the V gene TRBV6-5; 8 positions match TRBD1. Germline CDR1 is MNHEY and CDR2 is SVGAGI. V shed 6 bases and J 6 bases; nucleotides not matched to a gene: 13. The CDR3 runs to 17 residues.

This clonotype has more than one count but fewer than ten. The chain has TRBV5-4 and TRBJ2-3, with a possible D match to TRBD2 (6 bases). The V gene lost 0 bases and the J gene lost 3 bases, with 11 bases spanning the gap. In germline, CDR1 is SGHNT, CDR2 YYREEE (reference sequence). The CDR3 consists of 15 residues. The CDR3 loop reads CASSLAVAGTDTQYF. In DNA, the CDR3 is TGTGCCAGCAGCTTGGCCGTGGCGGGAACAGATACGCAGTATTTT.

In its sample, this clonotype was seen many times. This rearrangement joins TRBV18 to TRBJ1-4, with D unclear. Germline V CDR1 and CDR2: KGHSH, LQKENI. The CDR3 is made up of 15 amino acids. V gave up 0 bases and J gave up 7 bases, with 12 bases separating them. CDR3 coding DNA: TGTGCCAGCTCACCACCGGGGATTCGGGGTGAAAAACTGTTTTTT. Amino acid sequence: CASSPPGIRGEKLFF.

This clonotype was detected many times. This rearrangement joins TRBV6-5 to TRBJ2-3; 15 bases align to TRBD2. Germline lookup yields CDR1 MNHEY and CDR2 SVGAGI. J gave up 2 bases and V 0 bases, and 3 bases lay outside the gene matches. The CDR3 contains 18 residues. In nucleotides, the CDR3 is TGTGCCAGCAGTTACTCAGGGACTAGCGGGAGGAACACAGATACGCAGTATTTT. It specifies CASSYSGTSGRNTDTQYF.

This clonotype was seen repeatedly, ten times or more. CDR3 residues: CASSQEKVAGVRETQYF. In DNA, the CDR3 is TGTGCCAGCAGCCAAGAAAAGGTAGCGGGAGTAAGAGAGACCCAGTACTTC. The rearrangement links TRBV14 to TRBJ2-5; 9 nucleotides line up with TRBD2. Trimming cost V 0 bases and J 4 bases; bases outside gene matches: 9. In germline, CDR1 is SGHDN, CDR2 FVKESK. CDR3 length equals 17 residues.

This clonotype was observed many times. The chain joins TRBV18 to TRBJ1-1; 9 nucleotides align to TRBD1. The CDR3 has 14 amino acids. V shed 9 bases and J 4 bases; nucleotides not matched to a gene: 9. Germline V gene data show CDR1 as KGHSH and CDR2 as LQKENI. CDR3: CASQTGGKGTEAFF. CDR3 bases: TGTGCCAGTCAAACAGGGGGCAAGGGCACTGAAGCTTTCTTT.